These 3 T cell receptor beta chains were all obtained from the same sample, sequenced in a study of blood T cell repertoires in COVID-19. Assay used: immunoSEQ multiplex PCR; TCRdb lists only in-frame clones, some missing. The sample lists some 200,000 clones, 70% to 90% seen once, with around 1.5% in the top ten. Sequenced input: peripheral blood. These receptors were collected from a man between 18 and 35 years old with active or convalescent COVID-19.

The J gene is TRBJ2-5, the V gene TRBV19; weak D call: TRBD2 (5 bases). This CDR3 has 14 amino acids. Germline CDR1 reads LNHDA; CDR2 reads SQIVND (reference sequence). The V end lost 5 bases, the J end lost 5 bases, and 15 bases lay between the germline ends. CDR3 residues: CASSPPYRGETQYF. CDR3 bases: TGTGCCAGTAGTCCCCCCTACCGCGGGGAGACCCAGTACTTC. Variable domain in full (rest from reference TRBV19 and TRBJ2-5): DGGITQSPKYLFRKEGQNVTLSCEQNLNHDAMYWYRQDPGQGLRLIYYSQIVNDFQKGDIAEGYSVSREKKESFPLTVTSAQKNPTAFYLCASSPPYRGETQYFGPGTRLLVL.

The genes are TRBV6-5 and TRBJ1-3; a weak D match, TRBD1 (5 bases). CDR3 length equals 15 residues. The germline gives CDR1 MNHEY, CDR2 SVGAGI. V lost 6 bases to trimming and J lost 4 bases, with 16 bases between them. CDR3 in DNA: TGTGCCAGCAGCTCCAAATCGGGGGAAGGAAACACCATATATTTT. Translation gives CASSSKSGEGNTIYF.

The V and J genes are TRBV6-1 and TRBJ2-1; the match to TRBD2 covers 10 bases. Trimming took 2 bases from V and 10 from J; bases not matched to a gene: 11. Germline loops: CDR1 MNHNS, CDR2 SASEGT. The CDR3 contains 16 residues. CDR3 amino acids: CASSELLAGFLGEQFF. CDR3 in DNA: TGTGCCAGCAGTGAACTACTAGCGGGATTTCTCGGGGAGCAGTTCTTC.